This T cell receptor beta chain originates from a study of cytomegalovirus exposure and HLA in healthy donors (TCRdb year 2017). About the investigation overall: An earlier analysis of some 620 of the donors reported approximately 260 Gb of sequence data and some 110 million unique TCR beta sequences obtained from about 200 million T cells. An early release that covered 640 HLA-typed donors contained approximately 300 gigabases of sequencing data and 65 million to 100 million unique TCR sequences. Of the 300 to 400 genotyped donors, about 80% fell in the genetic ancestry cluster associated with self-reported Caucasian donors. The study aimed to test whether signatures of past pathogen exposure could be identified by cataloging public T cell receptors. The study used immunosequencing to profile the T cell repertoires of 670 or so subjects and linked those repertoires to cytomegalovirus serostatus. A separate validation cohort of approximately 130 different subjects was used in addition to the roughly 720-subject first cohort. The study combined high-throughput TCR immunosequencing, statistical association of individual TCRs with disease status, and machine learning to predict cytomegalovirus infection status. To study patterns of TCR occurrence, a later analysis re-analyzed previously published TCR beta repertoires from hundreds of donors and added high-resolution HLA genotyping. Rather than drawing on any new phenotypic data, the later analysis identified candidate immune exposures from TCR beta sequences and the way those sequences occurred across donors. An earlier analysis of around 580 of the donors used high-throughput TCR beta sequencing to judge whether each TCR beta V gene segment behaved as functional or pseudogenic. Donor age, sex, ethnicity and CMV serostatus were collected together with the repertoire data. Genome-wide SNP genotypes for about 60% of the roughly 670 donors were used in a later genetic analysis, which treated that subset as a discovery cohort. Every repertoire in the discovery cohort had been generated on one and the same sequencing platform. Both class I and class II loci were covered by HLA typing, at four-digit resolution. Typing coverage differed by locus: A, B, C, DRB1 and DQB1 were typed in about 620-640 donors, DQA1 in about 500, DPA1 in approximately 600, and DPB1 in around 490. Roughly 5 DR-DQ haplotypes were treated as single units for association and clustering because of strong linkage in the cohort. On average, around 200,000 unique TCR beta nucleotide sequences were sequenced per donor among a few hundred genotyped donors of the cohort, with roughly 19% of those sequences being non-productive.

V is reduced by 1 base and J by 1 base, leaving a spacing of 10 bases between them. The CDR3 holds 15 amino acids from the cysteine to the phenylalanine. Here the CDR3 DNA is all that survives: 45 bases in frame from base 1. The germline V gene supplies CDR1 LGHNA and CDR2 YNFKEQ. Here is what the overall study found, with its caveats: Three of the identified cytomegalovirus-associated TCR beta chains were confirmed in vitro to be specific for cytomegalovirus antigens. A total of around 150 TCR beta chains were listed by the study as associated with cytomegalovirus. A later analysis found that HLA-associated TCR beta chains were more clonally expanded and had lower generation probabilities than equally common non-associated chains. Some IMGT-functional V segments, including TRBV6-2 and TRBV6-3, could not be told apart with the 87-base-pair reads, so those segments were excluded. In this cohort, only TCR beta chains were sequenced, and detectable features were limited by the absence of alpha or paired-chain data. A cluster of highly shared sequence variants was judged likely to represent a technical artifact of the sequencing pipeline. A later genetic analysis reported fewer N-insertions in productive TCRs among donors in an Asian-associated ancestry cluster than the roughly 690-donor mean. Roughly uniform sequencing depth across donors was assumed in presence/absence analyses, although this assumption may not hold. HLA typing was unavailable for some donors at each locus, so association tests used only the typed subset. Most TCR sequences were seen in very few donors, while some public TCRs were found in many individuals. Most CMV-associated TCR beta chains appeared to be HLA-restricted in a later analysis, and the HLA associations seemed to be driven largely by CMV exposure. Broadly in line with IMGT annotations, most TCR beta V segments showed up in productive rearrangements about 87% or about 30% of the time in an earlier analysis of a few hundred of the donors. A later analysis reported that several top co-occurrence clusters appeared linked to parvovirus B19, influenza, CMV and Epstein-Barr virus. When HLA alleles, especially DR and DQ, strongly co-occurred, attributing TCR associations to individual alleles was difficult. Specific HLA alleles were associated with around 18,000 TCR beta sequences at a false discovery rate of 0.05 in a later analysis. According to the authors, the approach could potentially be generalized to other disease states and immunological phenotypes. V-gene and J-gene trimming of TCR beta chains was associated with a missense DCLRE1C variant in a later genetic analysis, and the association was replicated in an independent cohort. In a later analysis, the rate of TCR association differed among HLA loci, with DRB1 alleles having the most associated TCRs and HLA-C alleles having the fewest. A further reported finding was that TCR beta sequences accurately predicted the HLA-A and HLA-B alleles for most subjects in the first cohort. Because counts were too low, more than 15 rarely observed V segments, including chromosome 9 orphons, were excluded from the earlier analysis of 587 of the donors. For the cohort, immune exposure information was limited to CMV serostatus. In both the original and validation cohorts, the classifier was reported to diagnose cytomegalovirus status with high specificity and sensitivity. Correlated functional status among segregating V segments might be attributable to linkage disequilibrium, but an unknown experimental factor could not be ruled out.

Regarding this clone: There is no known antigen for this receptor. Per-nucleotide qualities are absent, and no much larger clonotype sits a single base away.

The cohort comprised fewer than 750 healthy bone marrow donors. All cohort members were sampled while nominally healthy, although unrecorded immune exposures were likely present. The donor was CMV seropositive and belonged to the group of 250 to 300 seropositive cohort members. A peripheral blood sample was provided by each donor, and peripheral blood mononuclear cells were used for TCR beta sequencing. Genomic DNA was extracted from the blood cell samples with the Qiagen DNeasy Blood Extraction Kit. Library preparation employed the immunoSEQ multiplex PCR assay. For the multiplex PCR, a mixture combining 60 forward primers for TCR Vbeta segments and 13 reverse primers for TCR Jbeta segments was used. The CDR3 region of rearranged TCR beta genes was amplified from genomic DNA with a multiplex PCR assay. The amplified TCR beta libraries were sequenced on the Illumina HiSeq System as 87-base-pair reads. The paper's processing steps were these. Across the 600 to 700 repertoires, a later analysis counted approximately 75 million unique TCR beta chains, 9.5 million to 13 million of which were shared by at least two donors. Raw reads were error-corrected and collapsed into unique sequences by a nearest-neighbor algorithm in which closely related sequences were merged to remove PCR and sequencing errors. Alignment of CDR3 sequences to IMGT reference sequences was used to assign V, D and J gene segments. For a sequence to be retained, a match of at least six nucleotides was required to both a V gene segment and a J gene segment. A rearrangement was called productive if the CDR3 had no stop codons and remained in frame with V and J, and every other rearrangement was called non-productive. Following IMGT convention, CDR3 was defined as the stretch from the second conserved V-encoded cysteine up to the conserved J-encoded phenylalanine. The earlier analysis of 587 of the donors excluded any sequence lacking an unambiguous match to a single V gene segment. An earlier analysis of over 450 of the donors classified V segments as functional when productive rearrangements were above 56.7% and as segregating when the standard deviation between donors was above 5%. To diagnose cytomegalovirus status from the catalog of TCR beta chain sequences, a statistical classification framework was built. In a later analysis, V and J genes were assigned by comparing TCR nucleotide sequences against IMGT/GENE-DB human TR gene sequences. In a later analysis, CDR3 sequences and most-parsimonious VDJ recombination scenarios were assigned using the TCRdist pipeline. In a later analysis, each TCR beta chain was defined by its CDR3 amino acid sequence together with its V-gene family, and reads lacking a unique V-gene family were excluded. To address suspected cross-contamination and a sequencing artifact, a later analysis removed 592 highly shared, low-generation-probability nucleotide sequences. For each public chain, a later analysis derived a clonal expansion index from normalized ranks of inferred template counts within each repertoire. Generation probabilities in a later analysis came from a VDJ recombination model fitted to out-of-frame rearrangements, and those results were checked against IGoR. In a later analysis, TCR-TCR, TCR-HLA and TCR-CMV co-occurrence was scored with hypergeometric tests, and a repertoire-size bias correction was applied to TCR pairs. To estimate false discovery rates, a later analysis permuted the HLA or CMV assignments 20 times. A later analysis grouped co-occurring TCRs with DBSCAN, adding TCRdist sequence similarity when clustering within HLA-allele-positive subsets. Repertoires with fewer than 30,000 or more than 120,000 public chains, plus five repertoires with anomalous nucleotide sharing, were excluded from co-occurrence clustering. TCRdb carries this immuneACCESS record with in-frame sequences only. Its versions omit some clonotypes, under half of them owing to an unresolved V gene in the studies checked, with the rest unexplained. V, J and clone size are taken as reported in that table, and D and trimming were inferred from the DNA itself. This sample has roughly 100,000 clones in its table, and 60% to 85% of those were observed once. 4% to 5.5% of the sample is taken by the ten largest.

The sequenced sample was PBMCs. The clonotype originates from a man younger than 40 in good health and CMV-seropositive. Recombination joined TRBV4-2 with TRBJ2-5; the D gene cannot be named for sure. CDR3 loop: CASSQGGRLQETQYF. The DNA sequence reads TGTGCCAGCAGCCAAGGAGGAAGACTCCAAGAGACCCAGTACTTC.